A single sample gave rise to the 11 T cell receptor beta chains below, sequenced in a study of T cell responses to AZD1222 COVID-19 vaccine. Some clones are missing from TCRdb's copy, which holds only in-frame ones; the method was immunoSEQ multiplex PCR. The table records 73,000 or so clones, roughly 80% of them present only once. The material was peripheral blood, obtained on day 0 of AZD1222 vaccination. These TCRs come from an adult in good health.

The gene calls are TRBV29-1 and TRBJ1-2; 7 bases are a match to TRBD1. The V and J ends lost 3 bases and 8 bases, in that order; junction bases with no gene match: 6. Germline V gene sequence: CDR1 SQVTM, CDR2 ANQGSEA. The CDR3 loop spans 12 amino acids. CDR3 in amino acids: CSVDEGAFGYTF. CDR3 DNA sequence: TGCAGCGTTGACGAGGGGGCATTCGGCTACACCTTC. The whole variable domain, remainder taken from reference TRBV29-1 and TRBJ1-2, is SAVISQKPSRDICQRGTSLTIQCQVDSQVTMMFWYRQQPGQSLTLIATANQGSEATYESGFVIDKFPISRPNLTFSTLTVSNMSPEDSSIYLCSVDEGAFGYTFGSGTRLTVV.

The J gene is TRBJ2-1, the V gene TRBV7-6; D ambiguous. This CDR3 is built from 12 residues. From germline, CDR1 is SGHVS and CDR2 FNYEAQ. The V end was cut by 1 base, the J end by 10 bases, with 8 bases between. Written as DNA, the CDR3 is TGTGCCAGCAGCTTAGTTAACTACGAGCAGTTCTTC. Translation: CASSLVNYEQFF.

The rearrangement joins TRBV7-9 to TRBJ1-2; 10 bases align to TRBD1. The CDR3 totals 16 residues. Losses at the gene ends were 6 bases for V and 6 bases for J; bases not matched to a gene: 13. Germline CDR1 SEHNR, CDR2 FQNEAQ (reference sequence). For the CDR3, the DNA is TGTGCCAGCAGTCGAACTCCGGGACAGGGGACGGATGGCTACACCTTC. Translated: CASSRTPGQGTDGYTF.

This clone occurred once. V and J are TRBV19 and TRBJ1-5; a weak D match, TRBD1 (5 bases). The germline V gene encodes CDR1 LNHDA and CDR2 SQIVND (reference sequence). The CDR3 has 16 residues. Trimming pared 2 bases from V and 0 bases from J, leaving 11 bases between. CDR3 nucleotides: TGTGCCAGTAGTATATGGCAGGGCAGTAGCAATCAGCCCCAGCATTTT. Translated, it gives CASSIWQGSSNQPQHF.

This chain links TRBV23-1 with TRBJ2-1; 9 bases match TRBD1. TRBV23-1 is an open reading frame whose function is uncertain. V lost 1 base and J lost 5; bases outside the gene matches: 12. This CDR3 contains 18 residues. CDR3 loop: CASSQYSRSDRGDNEQFF. Here the CDR3 DNA reads TGCGCCAGCAGTCAATATTCTCGGTCGGACAGGGGAGACAATGAGCAGTTCTTC.

This clone was picked up a small number of times. The rearrangement joins TRBV9 to TRBJ1-1, with a weak D call TRBD1 (5 bases). The CDR3 is 14 amino acids. The germline gives CDR1 SGDLS, CDR2 YYNGEE. V lost 0 bases, J lost 5 bases, and 11 bases lay in between. CDR3 in DNA: TGTGCCAGCAGCGTAGATGGAGAGGGGACTGAAGCTTTCTTT. This encodes CASSVDGEGTEAFF.

J is TRBJ1-1 and V is TRBV29-1; perhaps TRBD1 as D (5 bases). Germline CDR1 is SQVTM and CDR2 is ANQGSEA. The CDR3 has 12 residues. V was cut by 4 bases and J by 7 bases, with 13 bases left in between. CDR3 amino acids: CSVGTGLGEAFF. The CDR3 DNA follows: TGCAGCGTTGGAACGGGGCTCGGTGAAGCTTTCTTT. Based on the CDR3 plus reference TRBV29-1 and TRBJ1-1, the full variable domain is SAVISQKPSRDICQRGTSLTIQCQVDSQVTMMFWYRQQPGQSLTLIATANQGSEATYESGFVIDKFPISRPNLTFSTLTVSNMSPEDSSIYLCSVGTGLGEAFFGQGTRLTVV.

V is TRBV6-2 or TRBV6-3 and J is TRBJ2-7, with TRBD2 identical over 7 bases. The germline gives CDR1 MNHEY, CDR2 SVGEGT. J was trimmed by 5 bases and V by 5 bases; bases with no gene match: 9. CDR3 length: 14 residues. The CDR3 coding sequence is TGTGCCAGCAGTATCCGGGACTATAAAAACGAGCAGTACTTC. Encoded protein: CASSIRDYKNEQYF.

For the CDR3, the DNA is TGTGCCAGCAGCCCGGGACTAGCGGGACTAACGCAGTATTTT. It encodes CASSPGLAGLTQYF. This rearrangement joins TRBV3-1 (or the pseudogene TRBV3-2) to TRBJ2-3; 13 bases are a match to TRBD2. The CDR3 consists of 14 residues. The V and J ends lost 4 bases and 9 bases, in that order; junction bases with no gene match: 4. Germline CDR1 and CDR2: LGHDT and YNNKEL (reference sequence).

V usage is TRBV15 and J usage is TRBJ2-7, with a weak D call TRBD2 (6 bases). This CDR3 has 14 amino acids. Between the trimmed V and J ends, which lost 1 base and 3 bases, there was a span of 10 bases. Germline assignment: CDR1 LNHNV and CDR2 YYDKDF (reference sequence). In nucleotides, the CDR3 is TGTGCCACCAGCAGAGGCAGGGACTTCTACGAGCAGTACTTC. It is translated as CATSRGRDFYEQYF.

The chain links TRBV6-5 to TRBJ1-1, with D possibly being TRBD1 (6 bases). V dropped 0 bases and J dropped 2 bases, with 10 bases sitting between them. The CDR3 is 15 amino acids. Germline lookup yields CDR1 MNHEY and CDR2 SVGAGI. This CDR3 reads CASSYSNGGNTEAFF. The DNA of the CDR3 is TGTGCCAGCAGTTACTCTAACGGGGGCAACACTGAAGCTTTCTTT.